This T cell receptor beta chain came from a study of blood T cell repertoires in COVID-19. Profiled with immunoSEQ multiplex PCR; TCRdb holds only in-frame clones, not every one. The sample yields 350,000 to 450,000 clones, roughly 85% seen once. This CDR3 contains 13 residues. V lost 1 base and J 5 bases, leaving 8 bases between the germline ends. Germline CDR1 reads SEHNR; CDR2 reads FQNEAQ (reference sequence). The specimen was peripheral blood. The source is a woman aged 18-29 years with acute or convalescent COVID-19. The rearrangement joins TRBV7-9 to TRBJ1-1; weak D call: TRBD1 (5 bases). CDR3 in DNA: TGTGCCAGCAGCTTAGAGGGGTCAACTGAAGCTTTCTTT. Its protein is CASSLEGSTEAFF.